These 24 T cell receptor beta chains were all obtained from the same sample, sequenced in a study of blood T cell repertoires in COVID-19. Sequenced by immunoSEQ multiplex PCR; TCRdb stores in-frame clones only, minus some. The repertoire consists of approximately 140,000 clones, with 84% occurring once and the leading ten covering about 5.5%. The sample was PBMCs or T cells enriched from blood (not recorded which). Source of these receptors: a man in his forties with acute COVID-19.

The chain joins TRBV9 to TRBJ2-7; 13 nucleotides align to TRBD2. V lost 3 bases and J lost 1; bases outside the gene matches: 1. Germline V gene lookup returns CDR1 SGDLS and CDR2 YYNGEE. This CDR3 has 15 amino acids. Here the CDR3 reads CASSEGLAGSYEQYF. The CDR3 DNA reads TGTGCCAGCAGCGAGGGACTAGCGGGGTCCTACGAGCAGTACTTC.

The gene calls are TRBV19 and TRBJ2-3; TRBD1 is a possible D gene (6 bases). This CDR3 has 16 residues. Germline values: CDR1 LNHDA, CDR2 SQIVND (reference sequence). V gave up 5 bases and J gave up 1 base, with 16 bases separating them. The chain's CDR3 is CASSRPRGQRTDTQYF. The CDR3 DNA is TGTGCCAGTAGTCGCCCCCGGGGACAACGCACAGATACGCAGTATTTT.

This rearrangement joins TRBV10-2 to TRBJ1-1; D is unresolved. Deletions cut 7 bases from V and 7 bases from J, with 10 bases between. Germline V gene data show CDR1 as WSHSY and CDR2 as SAAADI. The CDR3 is 11 amino acids. CDR3 sequence reads: CASIISGEAFF. DNA of the CDR3: TGCGCCAGCATTATTTCCGGTGAAGCTTTCTTT.

The rearrangement uses TRBV20-1 and TRBJ2-7; TRBD1 is a possible D gene (6 bases). CDR1 and CDR2 (germline): DFQATT, SNEGSKA (reference sequence). This CDR3 is 11 amino acids long. Trimming pared 6 bases from V and 2 bases from J, leaving 8 bases between. The CDR3 region is CSASGAYEQYF. The CDR3 DNA is TGCAGTGCGTCAGGGGCCTACGAGCAGTACTTC.

V gene TRBV10-1 combines with J gene TRBJ2-1, with TRBD1 identical over 10 bases. After removal of 6 bases from V and 4 bases from J, the junction contained 6 bases not matched to a gene. Per germline, CDR1 WNHNN and CDR2 SYGVQD (reference sequence). The CDR3 sequence is 15 residues long. The DNA of the CDR3 is TGCGCCAGCAGGGCCGGGACAGGGGATTACAATGAGCAGTTCTTC. It codes for CASRAGTGDYNEQFF.

The chain recombines TRBV9 with TRBJ1-2; 10 bases align to TRBD1. V was pared by 4 bases and J by 2 bases, with 5 bases of the junction left unmatched. The CDR3 has 15 residues. Per germline, CDR1 SGDLS and CDR2 YYNGEE. CDR3 sequence reads: CASSPWTGGNYGYTF. The DNA of the CDR3 is TGTGCCAGCAGCCCGTGGACAGGGGGGAACTATGGCTACACCTTC.

This clone was seen only once. The J gene is TRBJ1-2, the V gene TRBV25-1; TRBD1 is a possible D gene (6 bases). This CDR3 spans 15 amino acids. Trimming took off 2 bases at V and 3 bases at J, with 13 bases between the two ends. CDR1 is MGHDK, CDR2 SYGVNS, per germline. CDR3 residues: CASSEGNRVDYGYTF. The CDR3 DNA is TGTGCCAGCAGTGAAGGCAACAGGGTTGACTATGGCTACACCTTC.

CDR3 amino acids: CATSKDLLSLAGDSYEQYF. The CDR3 nucleotides read TGTGCCACCTCTAAAGACCTCCTCTCTCTAGCGGGAGATTCCTACGAGCAGTACTTC. The chain has TRBV2 and TRBJ2-7, with TRBD2 matching over 10 bases. V lost 10 bases and J lost 1; bases outside the gene matches: 22. The germline gives CDR1 SNHLY, CDR2 FYNNEI. The CDR3 is made up of 19 amino acids.

The chain joins TRBV28 to TRBJ2-2; the D gene is possibly TRBD2 (5 bases). Trimming pared 5 bases from V and 5 bases from J, leaving 18 bases between. The CDR3 has 16 amino acids. Germline CDR1 and CDR2: MDHEN and SYDVKM. Here the CDR3 reads CASSVPASDYTGELFF. The CDR3 DNA is TGTGCCAGCAGTGTCCCCGCTTCCGACTATACCGGGGAGCTGTTTTTT.

The genes are TRBV25-1 and TRBJ1-5; 7 nucleotides line up with TRBD1. This CDR3 is built from 14 residues. V lost 2 bases, J lost 2 bases, and 0 bases stayed unmatched. Per germline, CDR1 MGHDK and CDR2 SYGVNS. The CDR3 DNA sequence: TGTGCCAGCAGTGAAGGACAGGGCAATCAGCCCCAGCATTTT. Translation: CASSEGQGNQPQHF.

This clone was observed a few times. V is TRBV5-1 and J is TRBJ2-3, with unresolved D. Looked up from germline, CDR1 is SGHRS and CDR2 is YFSETQ. Trimming shortened V by 2 bases and J by 2 bases, and 12 bases separated the two germline ends. The CDR3 spans 15 residues. CDR3 amino acids: CASSFFPQNTDTQYF. The DNA of the CDR3 is TGCGCCAGCAGCTTTTTTCCACAGAACACAGATACGCAGTATTTT.

The chain recombines TRBV5-1 with TRBJ2-3; D not resolved. V shed 0 bases and J shed 0 bases, with 11 bases lying between them. The CDR3 sequence is 16 residues long. Germline lookup yields CDR1 SGHRS and CDR2 YFSETQ. The CDR3 DNA reads as TGCGCCAGCAGCTTGGATACAGACACTAGCACAGATACGCAGTATTTT. This sequence encodes CASSLDTDTSTDTQYF.

The chain couples TRBV5-1 to TRBJ2-1; the D gene is possibly TRBD1 (6 bases). CDR1 SGHRS and CDR2 YFSETQ come from the germline V gene. The V and J ends lost 1 base and 1 base respectively, with 15 bases between them. The CDR3 extends over 17 amino acids. The CDR3 reads CASSLLGQRRSYNEQFF. CDR3 DNA: TGCGCCAGCAGCTTGCTCGGACAGCGAAGGTCCTACAATGAGCAGTTCTTC.

The chain links TRBV5-1 to TRBJ2-7; 8 positions agree with TRBD1. This CDR3 spans 14 amino acids. V gave up 6 bases and J gave up 0 bases; unmatched junction bases: 5. Germline V gene sequence: CDR1 SGHRS, CDR2 YFSETQ. Here the CDR3 reads CASMTGVPSYEQYF. In DNA, the CDR3 is TGCGCCAGCATGACAGGGGTGCCCTCCTACGAGCAGTACTTC.

The CDR3 protein is CSVLSRANEQFF. DNA for the CDR3: TGCAGCGTGCTGTCGCGGGCCAATGAGCAGTTCTTC. The chain is built from TRBV29-1 and TRBJ2-1, with D possibly being TRBD2 (5 bases). Trimming stripped 6 bases from V and 6 bases from J, with 12 bases between. The CDR3 totals 12 residues. The germline V gene has CDR1 SQVTM and CDR2 ANQGSEA.

The chain is built from TRBV5-6 and TRBJ2-5; no clear D gene. CDR3 length: 13 amino acids. Germline V CDR1 and CDR2: SGHDT, YYEEEE. V was clipped by 5 bases and J by 4 bases, with 12 bases between them. The CDR3 loop is CASSPDGSETQYF. For the CDR3, the DNA is TGTGCCAGCAGTCCTGACGGGTCAGAGACCCAGTACTTC.

The chain links TRBV6-4 to TRBJ1-2; tentatively, D is TRBD1 (5 bases). The CDR3 spans 15 residues. Germline V gene data show CDR1 as MRHNA and CDR2 as SNTAGT. With 11 bases removed from V and 2 bases from J, the gap between germline ends came to 21 bases. The CDR3 DNA reads as TGTGCCCGAAGGCAGGGAGGGAGTGGGAACTATGGCTACACCTTC. Translation gives CARRQGGSGNYGYTF.

V usage is TRBV10-1 and J usage is TRBJ2-1; 7 positions agree with TRBD2. This CDR3 has 16 residues. The V segment lost 6 bases and the J segment 0 bases; nucleotides outside the gene matches: 8. Per the germline V gene, CDR1 is WNHNN and CDR2 is SYGVQD (reference sequence). CDR3 DNA: TGCGCCAGCAGCTACTGGCGGGAGTCCTCCTACAATGAGCAGTTCTTC. It codes for CASSYWRESSYNEQFF.

This chain links TRBV27 with TRBJ2-5, with 8 bases aligning to TRBD1. CDR1 and CDR2 (germline): MNHEY, SMNVEV (reference sequence). Trimming removed 5 bases from V and 5 bases from J; junction bases left unmatched: 7. The CDR3 is 14 amino acids. CDR3 in DNA: TGTGCCAGCAGTGCCCTCCGGGACAGGGAGACCCAGTACTTC. Protein: CASSALRDRETQYF.

The CDR3 DNA follows: TGTGCCACCGCTCAGAGGGGGCGTACGCAGTATTTT. This sequence encodes CATAQRGRTQYF. The rearrangement uses TRBV19 and TRBJ2-3; TRBD1 matches 7 bases. CDR3 length: 12 residues. Looked up from germline, CDR1 is LNHDA and CDR2 is SQIVND (reference sequence). J lost 8 bases, V lost 10 bases, and 9 bases had no gene match.

The chain links TRBV27 to TRBJ2-1; 10 positions match TRBD1. CDR3 length equals 17 residues. J was trimmed by 12 bases and V by 0 bases; bases with no gene match: 14. CDR1 and CDR2 (germline): MNHEY, SMNVEV (reference sequence). The CDR3 loop reads CASSLSLDRGAPLAQFF. The DNA of the CDR3 is TGTGCCAGCAGTTTATCCCTGGACAGGGGGGCTCCTCTGGCGCAGTTCTTC.

This chain uses TRBV9 with TRBJ1-3; D call uncertain. Germline-derived CDR1 and CDR2 are SGDLS and YYNGEE. The CDR3 sequence is 19 residues long. Trimming shortened V by 0 bases and J by 3 bases, and 22 bases separated the two germline ends. DNA of the CDR3: TGTGCCAGCAGCGTAGCTTATGGACGGGGAGAGGAAGATGGAAACACCATATATTTT. It specifies CASSVAYGRGEEDGNTIYF.

The gene calls are TRBV30 and TRBJ2-2; D perhaps matches TRBD2 (7 bases). This CDR3 has 14 amino acids. V lost 5 bases and J lost 1, with 11 bases in between. Per the germline V gene, CDR1 is GTSNPN and CDR2 is SVGIG (reference sequence). The chain's CDR3 is CAWRRGGNTGELFF. The CDR3 DNA reads as TGTGCCTGGCGGAGGGGGGGGAACACCGGGGAGCTGTTTTTT.

The chain recombines TRBV5-4 with TRBJ2-5; perhaps TRBD2 as D (6 bases). V was shortened by 2 bases and J by 4 bases, with 9 bases between the two germline ends. The CDR3 is 13 amino acids. CDR1 and CDR2 from the germline V gene are SGHNT and YYREEE (reference sequence). CDR3: CASSLRELETQYF. The DNA of the CDR3 is TGTGCCAGCAGCTTACGGGAGCTAGAGACCCAGTACTTC.